The clone carrying this T cell receptor beta chain was picked up a small number of times. The antigen remains undetermined. The sample belongs to a study of T cell repertoires in cytomegalovirus infection. Study information: TCR beta signatures that were public indicated CMV infection and matching HLA type.

Via MiXCR, TCRdb re-called the reads, giving one row per CDR3 protein. The sample consists of fewer than 250,000 distinct CDR3 sequences, about 12% of them appearing once. General study points: HLA-C-restricted CMV clonotypes gave the most frequent clonotype in two of eight donors. Using cumulative public TCR beta family frequency, the authors identified those who carried CMV together with the relevant HLA.

Germline lookup yields CDR1 SGHDN and CDR2 FVKESK. The CDR3 length is 15 residues. Trimming shortened V by 4 bases and J by 10 bases, and 17 bases separated the two germline ends. Sequencing was done on a sample of PBMCs. J is TRBJ1-6 and V is TRBV14; D possibly corresponds to TRBD1 (6 bases). The origin of this receptor is a human donor in good health (CMV status not recorded). Some clones in this sample may be carry-over from other donors' samples. CDR3 sequence (DNA): TGTGCCAGCAGCCTTCTGGGGGGGCAAGGGTCACCCCTCCACTTT. This gives the protein CASSLLGGQGSPLHF.